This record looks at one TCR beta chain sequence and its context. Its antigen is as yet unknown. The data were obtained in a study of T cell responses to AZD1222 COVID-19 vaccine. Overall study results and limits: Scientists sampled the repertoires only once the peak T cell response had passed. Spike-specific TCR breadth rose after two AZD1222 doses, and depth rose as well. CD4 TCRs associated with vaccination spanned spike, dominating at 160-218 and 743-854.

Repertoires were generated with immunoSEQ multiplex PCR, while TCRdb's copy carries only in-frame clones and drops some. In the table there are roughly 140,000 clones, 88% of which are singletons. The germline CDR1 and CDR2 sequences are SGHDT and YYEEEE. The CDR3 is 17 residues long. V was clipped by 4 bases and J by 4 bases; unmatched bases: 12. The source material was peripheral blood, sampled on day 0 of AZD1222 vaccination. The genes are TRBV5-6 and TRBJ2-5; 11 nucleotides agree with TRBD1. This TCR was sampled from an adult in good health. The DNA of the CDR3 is TGTGCCAGCAGCCCTGGGACAGGGGGGATAACGGGAGAGACCCAGTACTTC. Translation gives CASSPGTGGITGETQYF.